Following are 20 T cell receptor beta chains from one sample sequenced in a study of T cell responses to AZD1222 COVID-19 vaccine. Generated by immunoSEQ multiplex PCR, the TCRdb table keeps only in-frame clones and is missing some. The sample holds about 94,000 clones, 85% seen once. Sequences were derived from peripheral blood, sampled 28 days after the second AZD1222 dose. Every receptor here comes from an adult who received the AZD1222 COVID-19 vaccine.

The chain combines TRBV2 with TRBJ1-4; D gene unclear. There are 15 residues in the CDR3. V was clipped by 7 bases and J by 2 bases, with 14 bases between them. Germline V gene sequence: CDR1 SNHLY, CDR2 FYNNEI. CDR3: CASKKDFGTNEKLFF. The CDR3 DNA sequence: TGTGCCAGCAAGAAGGACTTCGGGACTAATGAAAAACTGTTTTTT.

This rearrangement joins TRBV3-1 (or the pseudogene TRBV3-2) to TRBJ2-7, with 11 positions matching TRBD2. J lost 6 bases, V lost 6 bases, and 13 bases had no gene match. The CDR3 is made up of 16 amino acids. Germline lookup yields CDR1 LGHDT and CDR2 YNNKEL (reference sequence). CDR3 loop: CASRFTLAGGKSEQYF. CDR3 DNA: TGTGCCAGCAGATTCACCCTAGCGGGAGGAAAAAGCGAGCAGTACTTC.

This chain uses TRBV5-5 with TRBJ1-2; D call uncertain. Trimming shortened V by 0 bases and J by 3 bases, and 9 bases separated the two germline ends. Germline lookup yields CDR1 SGHKS and CDR2 YYEKEE (reference sequence). This CDR3 is built from 14 residues. The CDR3 DNA reads as TGTGCCAGCAGCTTGGAACAAACACACTATGGCTACACCTTC. Protein product: CASSLEQTHYGYTF.

V and J are TRBV2 and TRBJ2-1, with 8 bases matching TRBD2. CDR3 length: 14 residues. V was clipped by 8 bases and J by 4 bases; unmatched bases: 7. CDR1 and CDR2 (germline): SNHLY, FYNNEI. For the CDR3, the DNA is TGTGCCAGCGAGTCTAGCGGGCAATACAATGAGCAGTTCTTC. Translating gives CASESSGQYNEQFF.

This chain joins TRBV5-4 and TRBJ2-5, with TRBD2 matching over 13 bases. The V gene end was trimmed by 4 bases and the J gene end by 5 bases; junction bases not matched to a gene: 8. Germline assignment: CDR1 SGHNT and CDR2 YYREEE (reference sequence). The length of the CDR3 is 16 residues. The CDR3 DNA sequence: TGTGCCAGCAGCCCCATGACTAGCGGGGGGAGGGAGACCCAGTACTTC. Translating gives CASSPMTSGGRETQYF.

The V gene is TRBV28, the J gene TRBJ2-4; maybe TRBD2 (5 bases). The CDR3 loop spans 11 amino acids. V lost 8 bases, J lost 8 bases, and 10 bases lay in between. Looked up from germline, CDR1 is MDHEN and CDR2 is SYDVKM. CDR3 region: CASAEGDIQYF. CDR3 in DNA: TGTGCCAGCGCTGAGGGCGACATTCAGTACTTC.

The chain couples TRBV7-9 to TRBJ1-5; no clear D gene. CDR3 length: 13 residues. The V and J ends lost 2 bases and 3 bases respectively, with 5 bases between them. From germline, CDR1 is SEHNR and CDR2 FQNEAQ (reference sequence). The CDR3 loop reads CASSLKDNQPQHF. CDR3 DNA sequence: TGTGCCAGCAGCTTAAAAGACAATCAGCCCCAGCATTTT.

The genes are TRBV15 and TRBJ2-7; 7 bases agree with TRBD2. V shed 0 bases and J 0 bases; nucleotides not matched to a gene: 8. Germline CDR1 LNHNV, CDR2 YYDKDF (reference sequence). The CDR3 extends over 17 amino acids. Here the CDR3 DNA reads TGTGCCACCAGCAGAGATTGGGGGGGTCCCAACTCCTACGAGCAGTACTTC. Translated: CATSRDWGGPNSYEQYF.

The rearrangement links TRBV11-2 to TRBJ1-2; perhaps TRBD1 as D (6 bases). Germline loops: CDR1 SGHAT, CDR2 FQNNGV. There are 15 residues in the CDR3. V lost 1 base and J lost 5, with 14 bases in between. The CDR3 DNA follows: TGTGCCAGCAGCTTAGGGTCAGGGGTAGGATATGGCTACACCTTC. Its translation: CASSLGSGVGYGYTF.

The V and J genes are TRBV5-1 and TRBJ2-2; 7 bases align to TRBD2. The trim removed 3 bases at V and 1 base at J, leaving 6 bases unmatched. There are 16 residues in the CDR3. Germline V gives CDR1 SGHRS, CDR2 YFSETQ. Here the CDR3 DNA reads TGCGCCAGCAGCTCCTCCCGGGGGGAGAACACCGGGGAGCTGTTTTTT. This encodes CASSSSRGENTGELFF.

V and J are TRBV28 and TRBJ2-3; D could derive from TRBD1 or TRBD2 (5 bases each). The CDR3 is made up of 13 amino acids. Trimming removed 5 bases at V and 4 bases at J, with 10 bases between. Germline CDR1 and CDR2: MDHEN and SYDVKM. The CDR3 DNA sequence: TGTGCCAGCAGTGGGGGTCCGGCAGATACGCAGTATTTT. This encodes CASSGGPADTQYF.

Turning to this clone: The junction shows a germline mismatch at one end, possibly a read error. The CDR3 loop reads CASSQAPGFGTEPSF. CDR3 nucleotide sequence: TGCGCCAGCAGCCAAGCACCTGGGTTTGGGACCGAGCCTTCCTTT. The chain employs TRBV4-1 and TRBJ1-1; D is perhaps TRBD1 (5 bases). Looked up from germline, CDR1 is MGHRA and CDR2 is YSYEKL. The CDR3 is 15 residues long.

The rearrangement uses TRBV6-6 and TRBJ2-7; TRBD2 matches at 10 bases. CDR1 MNHNY and CDR2 SVGAGI come from the germline V gene (reference sequence). V gave up 2 bases and J gave up 2 bases; unmatched junction bases: 3. The CDR3 is 15 residues long. Here the CDR3 DNA reads TGTGCCAGCAGTTACACTAGCGGGGTTGCCTACGAGCAGTACTTC. Translation gives CASSYTSGVAYEQYF.

This chain connects TRBV15 to TRBJ1-4; D call uncertain. Germline lookup yields CDR1 LNHNV and CDR2 YYDKDF (reference sequence). The length of the CDR3 is 15 residues. Trimming shortened V by 0 bases and J by 4 bases, and 9 bases separated the two germline ends. The CDR3 coding sequence is TGTGCCACCAGCAGAGAACGGGGTATTAATGAAAAACTGTTTTTT. Protein product: CATSRERGINEKLFF.

The chain carries TRBV5-5 and TRBJ2-1; no clear D. The germline V gene has CDR1 SGHKS and CDR2 YYEKEE (reference sequence). The CDR3 contains 14 residues. V was trimmed by 0 bases and J by 6 bases, leaving 10 bases between them. This CDR3 reads CASSLEVAPNEQFF. In nucleotides, the CDR3 is TGTGCCAGCAGCTTGGAAGTCGCCCCCAATGAGCAGTTCTTC.

This clone was observed a handful of times. The CDR3 sequence is CASSMAGARYEQYF. Written as DNA, the CDR3 is TGTGCCAGTAGTATGGCGGGGGCGCGGTACGAGCAGTACTTC. The chain joins TRBV19 to TRBJ2-7; tentative D call: TRBD2 (7 bases). Trimming removed 3 bases from V and 4 bases from J, with 13 bases in between. Germline CDR1 is LNHDA and CDR2 is SQIVND (reference sequence). The CDR3 runs 14 residues.

The chain is built from TRBV7-8 and TRBJ2-3; D is unresolved. This CDR3 has 11 amino acids. V lost 10 bases, J lost 6 bases, and 11 bases lay in between. Germline V gene data show CDR1 as SGHVS and CDR2 as FQNEAQ. The CDR3 loop reads CATSPPDTQYF. DNA of the CDR3: TGTGCCACCAGTCCGCCGGATACGCAGTATTTT.

The count of this clone is one. The chain carries TRBV12-5 and TRBJ2-1; 16 bases line up with TRBD2. The CDR3 is 18 residues long. J was trimmed by 6 bases and V by 0 bases; bases with no gene match: 5. Germline V lookup: CDR1 LGHNT, CDR2 FRNRAP. The CDR3 here is CASGLVGLAGGQGNEQFF. The CDR3 DNA reads as TGTGCTAGTGGTTTGGTGGGACTAGCGGGGGGGCAGGGCAATGAGCAGTTCTTC.

V gene TRBV4-2 combines with J gene TRBJ1-5; a possible D gene is TRBD1 (5 bases). This CDR3 spans 17 amino acids. V lost 0 bases, J lost 4 bases, and 16 bases lay in between. Germline V gene sequence: CDR1 LGHNA, CDR2 YNFKEQ. The CDR3 loop is CASSQDSGTSMNQPQHF. CDR3 in DNA: TGTGCCAGCAGCCAAGATAGTGGGACCTCTATGAATCAGCCCCAGCATTTT.

The rearrangement joins TRBV7-2 to TRBJ1-6, with 9 positions matching TRBD1. The CDR3 is made up of 14 amino acids. The V segment lost 3 bases and the J segment 14 bases; nucleotides outside the gene matches: 8. Germline V gene sequence: CDR1 SGHTA, CDR2 FQGNSA. The CDR3 sequence is CASSFGTGSPALHF. The CDR3, as DNA: TGTGCCAGCAGCTTTGGGACAGGGTCGCCGGCCCTCCACTTT.